This note documents a single T cell receptor (beta chain) sequence. As yet, its antigen is unknown. The ends were cut back, 2 bases at V and 8 bases at J, with 10 bases in the middle. CDR1 PRHDT and CDR2 FYEKMQ come from the germline V gene (reference sequence). The CDR3 loop spans 13 amino acids. Using immunoSEQ multiplex PCR, the repertoire was profiled, and TCRdb retains in-frame clones only, with some absent. This sample has tens of thousands of clones, with 82% found just once. This sample is drawn from a study of Ad26.COV2.S vaccination and SARS-CoV-2 variants. Study-wide points: Breadth of non-spike TCRs did not differ between vaccinees and placebo recipients. Recipients given vaccine exceeded placebo recipients in spike-specific TCR breadth. Total T cell responses, in the TCR breadth and depth analyses, may have been underestimated.

This receptor was identified in a human donor who had recovered from COVID-19. This chain uses TRBV13 with TRBJ2-1; a possible D gene is TRBD2 (5 bases). The source material was peripheral blood, sampled after recovery from COVID-19. The CDR3 region has the DNA TGTGCCAGCAGCTTAAGGCCGCGGGATGAGCAGTTCTTC. Translated, it gives CASSLRPRDEQFF.